These 17 T cell receptor beta chains came from one sample sequenced in a study of T-cell reconstitution after alpha-beta-depleted transplantation in children. Unique molecular identifiers were used to barcode this TCRbeta library. One entry per CDR3 protein results from TCRdb running MiXCR on the PCR reads. The sample lists hundreds of thousands of distinct CDR3 sequences; around 13% were seen once. The input for sequencing was PBMCs, mostly from graft donor cells, taken 360 days after TCRalphabeta/CD19-depleted stem cell transplant. These receptors all stem from a male patient aged 10 to 17 who had a stem cell transplant for acute myeloid leukemia, so the T cells may come from the graft donor.

This clonotype was picked up a small number of times. This chain links TRBV6-5 with TRBJ2-7; no clear D. V was trimmed by 0 bases and J by 5 bases, leaving 11 bases between them. The germline V gene has CDR1 MNHEY and CDR2 SVGAGI. This CDR3 spans 14 amino acids. CDR3 residues: CASSYSKLSHEQYF. In nucleotides, the CDR3 is TGTGCCAGCAGTTACTCTAAACTTAGTCACGAGCAGTACTTC.

This clonotype turned up a few times. The chain has TRBV3-1 and TRBJ2-3; 12 bases map to TRBD2. After removal of 0 bases from V and 4 bases from J, the junction contained 2 bases not matched to a gene. The CDR3 runs to 16 residues. Germline CDR1 LGHDT, CDR2 YNNKEL (reference sequence). CDR3 in DNA: TGTGCCAGCAGCCAAGATCGACTAGCGGGAGCAGATACGCAGTATTTT. Protein product: CASSQDRLAGADTQYF.

This clonotype was counted only a few times. The gene calls are TRBV6-5 and TRBJ2-1; TRBD2 matches 10 bases. V lost 2 bases, J lost 6 bases, and 4 bases stayed unmatched. The CDR3 extends over 15 amino acids. CDR1 is MNHEY, CDR2 SVGAGI, per germline. The CDR3 DNA is TGTGCCAGCAGTTACGCACTAGCGGGACCCAATGAGCAGTTCTTC. Residues: CASSYALAGPNEQFF.

Of note for this clonotype: A much larger clone is a single base away; this may be a read error. The genes are TRBV30 and TRBJ2-5; TRBD2 matches at 7 bases. This CDR3 contains 13 residues. In germline, CDR1 is GTSNPN, CDR2 SVGIG (reference sequence). The CDR3 sequence: CVWSVGLEETQYF. The CDR3 nucleotides read TGTGTCTGGAGCGTTGGACTAGAAGAGACCCAGTACTTC.

This clonotype was observed a handful of times. The CDR3 spells CASSLGTGPPTNYGYTF. CDR3 bases: TGTGCCAGCAGCCTGGGGACAGGGCCCCCCACTAACTATGGCTACACCTTC. The rearrangement links TRBV3-1 to TRBJ1-2; 9 bases match TRBD1. The CDR3 covers 17 residues. CDR1 LGHDT and CDR2 YNNKEL come from the germline V gene (reference sequence). V shed 4 bases and J 0 bases; nucleotides not matched to a gene: 9. The full variable domain, completed using reference TRBV3-1 and TRBJ1-2, is DTAVSQTPKYLVTQMGNDKSIKCEQNLGHDTMYWYKQDSKKFLKIMFSYNNKELIINETVPNRFSPKSPDKAHLNLHINSLELGDSAVYFCASSLGTGPPTNYGYTFGSGTRLTVV.

V usage is TRBV4-3 and J usage is TRBJ1-1; D not resolved. V lost 0 bases, J lost 3 bases, and 11 bases lay in between. The CDR3 loop spans 15 amino acids. In germline, CDR1 is LGHNA, CDR2 YSLEER. The CDR3 here is CASSQDRGRDTEAFF. The CDR3 DNA follows: TGCGCCAGCAGCCAAGATCGAGGGCGAGACACTGAAGCTTTCTTT.

This clonotype was observed a handful of times. The chain links TRBV25-1 to TRBJ2-5; perhaps TRBD1 as D (6 bases). The CDR3 sequence is 14 residues long. In germline, CDR1 is MGHDK, CDR2 SYGVNS. V was shortened by 0 bases and J by 5 bases, with 10 bases between the two germline ends. The CDR3 loop reads CASSEYNRDETQYF. In DNA form, the CDR3 reads TGTGCCAGCAGTGAATATAACAGGGATGAGACCCAGTACTTC.

This clonotype was observed a few times. The rearrangement joins TRBV6-5 to TRBJ1-2; 7 bases map to TRBD1. The CDR3 extends over 15 amino acids. Germline CDR1 MNHEY, CDR2 SVGAGI. The V gene end was trimmed by 0 bases and the J gene end by 0 bases; junction bases not matched to a gene: 1. The CDR3 here is CASSYSQGANYGYTF. DNA for the CDR3: TGTGCCAGCAGTTACTCGCAGGGGGCTAACTATGGCTACACCTTC.

This clonotype was detected ten times or more. The chain couples TRBV29-1 to TRBJ2-1; 9 bases fit TRBD2. Per germline, CDR1 SQVTM and CDR2 ANQGSEA. The CDR3 runs 16 residues. Trimming cost V 0 bases and J 6 bases; bases outside gene matches: 9. The CDR3 coding sequence is TGCAGCGTTGAAGACTTCCGGCGGGGGGGAACCAATGAGCAGTTCTTC. This encodes CSVEDFRRGGTNEQFF.

The rearrangement joins TRBV29-1 to TRBJ2-2; no definite D call. The CDR3 extends over 12 amino acids. Germline assignment: CDR1 SQVTM and CDR2 ANQGSEA. V was cut by 4 bases and J by 1 base, with 4 bases left in between. CDR3 sequence reads: CSVVRNTGELFF. CDR3 nucleotides: TGCAGCGTTGTAAGGAACACCGGGGAGCTGTTTTTT.

This clonotype was detected ten times or more. This chain connects TRBV27 to TRBJ2-7; 14 positions agree with TRBD2. The CDR3 totals 15 residues. V gave up 7 bases and J gave up 4 bases; unmatched junction bases: 6. Germline values: CDR1 MNHEY, CDR2 SMNVEV (reference sequence). CDR3 residues: CASTQGTSGSYEQYF. The CDR3 region has the DNA TGTGCCAGCACCCAAGGGACTAGCGGGAGTTACGAGCAGTACTTC.

The chain has TRBV15 and TRBJ2-5; 11 bases match TRBD2. J gave up 5 bases and V 0 bases, and 5 bases lay outside the gene matches. Germline loops: CDR1 LNHNV, CDR2 YYDKDF (reference sequence). The CDR3 is made up of 16 amino acids. CDR3 region: CATSRETSGMGETQYF. DNA for the CDR3: TGTGCCACCAGCAGAGAGACTAGCGGGATGGGCGAGACCCAGTACTTC.

This clonotype has a handful of counts. The V call is TRBV27, the J call TRBJ2-2; TRBD2 is a possible D gene (6 bases). The CDR3 consists of 21 residues. Trimming left V 0 bases short and J 0 bases short, with 23 bases between. CDR1 MNHEY and CDR2 SMNVEV come from the germline V gene (reference sequence). The CDR3 sequence: CASSLSIQRALSRANTGELFF. CDR3 sequence (DNA): TGTGCCAGCAGTTTATCGATCCAGCGGGCCCTCAGCCGCGCGAACACCGGGGAGCTGTTTTTT.

This clonotype showed up just a few times. This chain links TRBV24-1 with TRBJ2-5; no reliable D call. The germline gives CDR1 KGHDR, CDR2 SFDVKD. The CDR3 spans 13 residues. The ends were cut back, 4 bases at V and 5 bases at J, with 10 bases in the middle. The CDR3 sequence: CATSDRRWETQYF. CDR3 DNA: TGTGCCACCAGTGACCGTCGGTGGGAGACCCAGTACTTC.

The V gene is TRBV9, the J gene TRBJ2-5; TRBD1 matches at 9 bases. The germline CDR1 and CDR2 sequences are SGDLS and YYNGEE. This CDR3 is 16 amino acids long. The junction had 10 bases not matched to a gene; V was cut back by 3 bases and J by 4 bases. CDR3 amino acids: CASSAPRTGEGETQYF. CDR3 in DNA: TGTGCCAGCAGCGCTCCTAGGACAGGGGAGGGAGAGACCCAGTACTTC.

This clonotype was seen a few times. The CDR3 DNA reads TGCGCCAGCAGCCAAGATGAGGCAGGGTTAATAGCCGGGGAGCTGTTTTTT. This encodes CASSQDEAGLIAGELFF. This chain connects TRBV4-1 to TRBJ2-2; a weak D match, TRBD1 (5 bases). The germline V gene has CDR1 MGHRA and CDR2 YSYEKL. The CDR3 consists of 17 residues. With 0 bases removed from V and 6 bases from J, the gap between germline ends came to 17 bases.

V gene TRBV5-1 combines with J gene TRBJ2-7; possibly TRBD1 for D (6 bases). Looked up from germline, CDR1 is SGHRS and CDR2 is YFSETQ. Trimming shortened V by 4 bases and J by 4 bases, and 21 bases separated the two germline ends. CDR3 length: 16 amino acids. As DNA, the CDR3 is TGCGCCAGCAGCGGGAACGTAGGGGGTTCCCTTTACGAGCAGTACTTC. Protein: CASSGNVGGSLYEQYF.